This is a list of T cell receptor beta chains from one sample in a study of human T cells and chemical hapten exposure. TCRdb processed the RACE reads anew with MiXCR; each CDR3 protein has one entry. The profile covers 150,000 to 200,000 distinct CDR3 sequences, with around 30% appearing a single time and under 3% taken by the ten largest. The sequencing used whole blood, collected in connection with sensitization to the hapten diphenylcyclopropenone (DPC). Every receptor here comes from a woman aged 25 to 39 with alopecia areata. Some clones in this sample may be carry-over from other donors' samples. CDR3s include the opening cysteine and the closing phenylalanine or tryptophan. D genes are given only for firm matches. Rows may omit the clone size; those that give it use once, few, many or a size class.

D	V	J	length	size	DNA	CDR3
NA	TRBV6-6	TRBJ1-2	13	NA	TGTGCCAGCAGCCCCTCTCTGGACTATGGCTACACCTTC	CASSPSLDYGYTF
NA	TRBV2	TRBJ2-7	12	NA	TGTGCCAGCAGAGGCGGACAGTACGAGCAGTACTTC	CASRGGQYEQYF
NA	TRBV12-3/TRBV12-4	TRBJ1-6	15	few	TGTGCCAGCCCATCCGACAGCTCCTATAATTCACCCCTCCACTTT	CASPSDSSYNSPLHF
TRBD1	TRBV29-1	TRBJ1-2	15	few	TGCAGCGTGATACCGGGACAGGTTTCTAACTATGGCTACACCTTC	CSVIPGQVSNYGYTF
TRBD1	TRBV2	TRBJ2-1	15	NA	TGTGCCAGCAGCCGGACAGGGTGGCCCTACAATGAGCAGTTCTTC	CASSRTGWPYNEQFF
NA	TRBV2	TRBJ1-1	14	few	TGTGCCAGCAGCCCCCCGGGGGCCAACACTGAAGCTTTCTTT	CASSPPGANTEAFF
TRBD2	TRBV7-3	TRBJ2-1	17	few	TGTGCCAGCAGCTTAAACGCGCGGGGGAGCTCCTACAATGAGCAGTTCTTC	CASSLNARGSSYNEQFF
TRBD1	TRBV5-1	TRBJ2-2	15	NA	TGCGCCAGCAGCTTTGGGGACAGGAACACCGGGGAGCTGTTTTTT	CASSFGDRNTGELFF
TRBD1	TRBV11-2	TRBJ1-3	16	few	TGTGCCAGCAGCCCTAGACAGGGGTTCTCTGGAAACACCATATATTTT	CASSPRQGFSGNTIYF
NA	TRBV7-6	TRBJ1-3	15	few	TGTGCCAGCAGCTTCGGACAGTCCCCCGGAAACACCATATATTTT	CASSFGQSPGNTIYF
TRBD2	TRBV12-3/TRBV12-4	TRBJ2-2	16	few	TGTGCCAGCAGTTCCTCCTACTGGGAGGGTACCGGGGAGCTGTTTTTT	CASSSSYWEGTGELFF
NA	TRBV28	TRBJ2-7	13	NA	TGTGCCAGCAGCCAGCCCACGTCCTACGAGCAGTACTTC	CASSQPTSYEQYF
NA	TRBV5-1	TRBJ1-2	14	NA	TGCGCCAGCAGCCTTGGTGGGGCCATGGATGGCTACACCTTC	CASSLGGAMDGYTF
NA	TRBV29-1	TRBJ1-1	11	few	TGCAGCGTTGAATTGCCCACTGAAGCTTTCTTT	CSVELPTEAFF
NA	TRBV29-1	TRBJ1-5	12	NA	TGCAGCGTTGGGGAGGGTGGGCAGCCCCAGCATTTT	CSVGEGGQPQHF
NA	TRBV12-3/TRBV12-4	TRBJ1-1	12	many	TGTGCCACCAATCTTAGGGACACTGAAGCTTTCTTT	CATNLRDTEAFF
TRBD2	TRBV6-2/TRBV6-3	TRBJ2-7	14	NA	TGTGCCAGCAGTTATACTAGCGGTCCCTACGAGCAGTACTTC	CASSYTSGPYEQYF
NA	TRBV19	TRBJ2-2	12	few	TGTGCCAGTAGTATTTGGGACGGGGAGCTGTTTTTT	CASSIWDGELFF
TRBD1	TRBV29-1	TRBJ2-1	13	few	TGCAGCGTTGAGGGACAGAGCTACAATGAGCAGTTCTTC	CSVEGQSYNEQFF
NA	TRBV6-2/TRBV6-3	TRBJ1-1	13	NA	TGTGCCAGCAGTGGCAGGGTCGTTACTGAAGCTTTCTTT	CASSGRVVTEAFF
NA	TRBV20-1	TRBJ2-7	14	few	TGCAGTGCTAGTGTTGGCAGGGGGGTCTACGAGCAGTACTTC	CSASVGRGVYEQYF
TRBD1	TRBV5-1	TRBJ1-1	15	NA	TGCGCCAGCAGCCCCACAGGGGGGTGGGACACTGAAGCTTTCTTT	CASSPTGGWDTEAFF
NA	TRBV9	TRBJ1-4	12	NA	TGTGCCAGCTCTGGGCTCGGTGAAAAACTGTTTTTT	CASSGLGEKLFF
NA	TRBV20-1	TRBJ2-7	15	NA	TGCAGTGCTAGAGATTCGGCCTCGCACTCTTACGAGCAGTACTTC	CSARDSASHSYEQYF
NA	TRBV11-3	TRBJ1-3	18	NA	TGTGCCAGCAGCTTAGTCGGTGGGTCGGCACCTCCTGGAAACACCATATATTTT	CASSLVGGSAPPGNTIYF
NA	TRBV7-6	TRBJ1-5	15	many	TGTGCCAGCAGCCTAAACGGGGGATCGAATCAGCCCCAGCATTTT	CASSLNGGSNQPQHF
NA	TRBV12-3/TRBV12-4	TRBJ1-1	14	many	TGTGCCAGCAGTTTATCCGGGACCGGGACTGAAGCTTTCTTT	CASSLSGTGTEAFF
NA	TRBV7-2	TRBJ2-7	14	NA	TGTGCCAGCAGCTTAGTCCACAGCTCATACGAGCAGTACTTC	CASSLVHSSYEQYF
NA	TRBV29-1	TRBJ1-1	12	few	TGCAGCGCCCAGGGCACGAACACTGAAGCTTTCTTT	CSAQGTNTEAFF
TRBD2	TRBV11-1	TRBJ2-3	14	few	TGTGCCAGCAGCTCTAGCGGCGGAGCAGATACGCAGTATTTT	CASSSSGGADTQYF
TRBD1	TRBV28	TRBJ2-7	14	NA	TGTGCCAGCAGTTTGCGGACAGGCTCCTACGAGCAGTACTTC	CASSLRTGSYEQYF
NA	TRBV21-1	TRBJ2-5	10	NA	TGTGCAGGGGACCAAGAGACCCAGTACTTC	CAGDQETQYF
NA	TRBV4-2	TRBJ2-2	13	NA	TGTGCCAGCAGCCAATCTCACACCGGGGAGCTGTTTTTT	CASSQSHTGELFF
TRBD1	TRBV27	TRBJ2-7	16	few	TGTGCCAGCAGTTCGTGGCTCGGGGCAGGGGGCTACGAGCAGTACTTC	CASSSWLGAGGYEQYF
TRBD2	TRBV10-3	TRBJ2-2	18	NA	TGTGCCATCAGTGAACTGGCCTGGCTAGCGGGAGGTTCCGGGGAGCTGTTTTTT	CAISELAWLAGGSGELFF
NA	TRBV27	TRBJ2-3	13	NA	TGTGCCAGCAGACCCTCTAGCACAGATACGCAGTATTTT	CASRPSSTDTQYF
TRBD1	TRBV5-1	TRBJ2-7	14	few	TGCGCCAGCAGCTTCACAGGGGGGTCCTACGAGCAGTACTTC	CASSFTGGSYEQYF
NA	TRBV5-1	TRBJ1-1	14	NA	TGCGCCAGCAGCTTGGGGGAAGGTAACACTGAAGCTTTCTTT	CASSLGEGNTEAFF
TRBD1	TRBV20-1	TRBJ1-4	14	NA	TGCAGTGCTAGTGGCGGGACAGCAAATGAAAAACTGTTTTTT	CSASGGTANEKLFF
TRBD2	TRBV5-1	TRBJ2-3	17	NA	TGCGCCAGCAGCTTGGTCTCTAGCGGGACTAGCACAGATACGCAGTATTTT	CASSLVSSGTSTDTQYF
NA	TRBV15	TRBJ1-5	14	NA	TGTGCCACCAGCAGCGGGGCCGGGAATCAGCCCCAGCATTTT	CATSSGAGNQPQHF
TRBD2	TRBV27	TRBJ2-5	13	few	TGTGCCAGCAGTTTTCGGGGGGGCGAGACCCAGTACTTC	CASSFRGGETQYF
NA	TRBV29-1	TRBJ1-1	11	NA	TGCAGCGCGCCAGGTCACACTGAAGCTTTCTTT	CSAPGHTEAFF
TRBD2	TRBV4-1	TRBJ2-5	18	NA	TGCGCCAGCAGCCAAGACGTTGGAACTAGCGGGGGACAAGAGACCCAGTACTTC	CASSQDVGTSGGQETQYF
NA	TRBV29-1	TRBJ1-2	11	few	TGCAGCGTTGATAGGAGGGGCGGCTACACCTTC	CSVDRRGGYTF
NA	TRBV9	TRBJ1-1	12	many	TGTGCCAGCAGCGAGGGGACCACTGAAGCTTTCTTT	CASSEGTTEAFF
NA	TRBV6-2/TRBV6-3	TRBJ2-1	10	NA	TGTGCCACCGGGAACAATGAGCAGTTCTTC	CATGNNEQFF
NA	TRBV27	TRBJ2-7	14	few	TGTGCCAGCAGTAGCCCGGGACGAACCTACGAGCAGTACTTC	CASSSPGRTYEQYF